Listed here are 27 T cell receptor beta chains from one sample, sequenced in a study of cytomegalovirus exposure and HLA in healthy donors. PCR employed 60 Vbeta and 13 Jbeta primers. The data were produced by immunoSEQ multiplex PCR, yet TCRdb's version contains in-frame clones alone and is incomplete. The sample holds about 90,000 clones; roughly 73% are singletons and the top ten take about 2.1%. The material sequenced was PBMCs. The receptors were sampled from a boy aged 5-17 years in good health and CMV-seronegative.

The rearrangement links TRBV25-1 to TRBJ2-7, with 9 bases aligning to TRBD1. Per germline, CDR1 MGHDK and CDR2 SYGVNS. With V trimmed by 5 bases and J by 4 bases, 6 bases remained unmatched. The CDR3 length is 14 residues. Here the CDR3 DNA reads TGTGCCAGCAGTTACACAGGGACAGGGTACGAGCAGTACTTC. Protein: CASSYTGTGYEQYF.

The chain links TRBV7-9 to TRBJ1-1; TRBD1 matches 9 bases. The CDR3 consists of 13 residues. The J segment lost 10 bases and the V segment lost 5 bases, leaving 8 bases of the junction unmatched. Germline loops: CDR1 SEHNR, CDR2 FQNEAQ (reference sequence). Here the CDR3 reads CASSNRQGVRAFF. In nucleotides, the CDR3 is TGTGCCAGCAGCAATAGACAGGGGGTTAGAGCTTTCTTT.

The rearrangement links TRBV7-9 to TRBJ1-6, with 8 nucleotides matching TRBD1. V shed 6 bases and J 7 bases; nucleotides not matched to a gene: 5. The germline V gene has CDR1 SEHNR and CDR2 FQNEAQ (reference sequence). The CDR3 is made up of 14 amino acids. The CDR3 sequence is CASSHGQGNSPLHF. The DNA of the CDR3 is TGTGCCAGCAGTCACGGACAGGGAAATTCACCCCTCCACTTT.

This sequence joins TRBV6-5 and TRBJ1-1; D not certain. The CDR3 is 13 amino acids. The V gene's germline CDR1 is MNHEY and CDR2 SVGAGI. V was trimmed by 2 bases and J by 0 bases, leaving 4 bases between them. CDR3 nucleotide sequence: TGTGCCAGCAGTTACAGCGTGAACACTGAAGCTTTCTTT. The encoded protein is CASSYSVNTEAFF.

The chain uses TRBV5-4 and TRBJ2-5; D is possibly TRBD2 (5 bases). Germline CDR1 and CDR2: SGHNT and YYREEE (reference sequence). The V gene lost 0 bases and the J gene lost 1 base, with 13 bases spanning the gap. This CDR3 spans 16 amino acids. The CDR3 nucleotides read TGTGCCAGCAGCTTGGGTATCGGGGTAGGCCAAGAGACCCAGTACTTC. Amino acids: CASSLGIGVGQETQYF.

This chain links TRBV7-9 with TRBJ1-5; 8 bases agree with TRBD1. This CDR3 spans 13 amino acids. The germline CDR1 and CDR2 sequences are SEHNR and FQNEAQ (reference sequence). V dropped 5 bases and J dropped 7; count of bases not matched to a gene: 4. The CDR3 nucleotides are TGTGCCAGCAGCGCACCAGGGGGCCAGCCCCAGCATTTT. Its protein product is CASSAPGGQPQHF.

This rearrangement joins TRBV5-5 to TRBJ1-2; tentatively, D is TRBD1 (5 bases). Per the germline V gene, CDR1 is SGHKS and CDR2 is YYEKEE (reference sequence). V was trimmed by 4 bases and J by 6 bases, leaving 13 bases between them. This CDR3 spans 13 amino acids. As DNA, the CDR3 is TGTGCCAGCAGCCTCTACCAGGGTGATGGCTACACCTTC. Translating it yields CASSLYQGDGYTF.

The chain couples TRBV29-1 to TRBJ1-5; 7 nucleotides line up with TRBD1. The CDR3 consists of 12 residues. V lost 7 bases and J lost 1; bases outside the gene matches: 1. CDR1 and CDR2 from the germline V gene are SQVTM and ANQGSEA. CDR3 nucleotide sequence: TGCAGCGCGGGACAGAGCAATCAGCCCCAGCATTTT. Its protein is CSAGQSNQPQHF.

The CDR3 loop is CASSLGTAEAFF. CDR3 in DNA: TGTGCCAGTAGTCTAGGGACAGCTGAAGCTTTCTTT. This rearrangement joins TRBV19 to TRBJ1-1, with 7 bases that match TRBD1. CDR1 and CDR2 (germline): LNHDA, SQIVND (reference sequence). Trimming at V came to 5 bases and at J to 6 bases, leaving 3 bases not matched to a gene. The CDR3 runs to 12 residues.

A note on this clone: This same CDR3 is encoded by further DNA sequences in the sample. CDR3 nucleotides: TGCGCCAGCAGCTTGGGACAGCCAAATGAAAAACTGTTTTTT. It yields the protein CASSLGQPNEKLFF. The V and J genes are TRBV5-1 and TRBJ1-4; D possibly corresponds to TRBD1 (5 bases). Germline V CDR1 and CDR2: SGHRS, YFSETQ. The CDR3 runs 14 residues. Trimming pared 0 bases from V and 5 bases from J, leaving 8 bases between.

The gene calls are TRBV23-1 and TRBJ2-7; maybe TRBD1 (5 bases). TRBV23-1 is annotated as an ORF whose role is uncertain. Trimming removed 8 bases from V and 2 bases from J, with 16 bases in between. The CDR3 extends over 14 amino acids. CDR3 in amino acids: CASGSAQETYEQYF. Here the CDR3 DNA reads TGCGCCAGCGGATCGGCACAGGAGACCTACGAGCAGTACTTC.

This chain connects TRBV6-5 to TRBJ2-5; a possible D gene is TRBD1 (5 bases). V shed 5 bases and J shed 0 bases, with 13 bases lying between them. CDR3 length equals 15 residues. The germline gives CDR1 MNHEY, CDR2 SVGAGI. The CDR3 here is CASSHPTEYQETQYF. The CDR3 DNA is TGTGCCAGCAGTCACCCGACAGAGTACCAAGAGACCCAGTACTTC.

This sequence joins TRBV4-1 and TRBJ2-2, with 8 bases fitting TRBD1. With V trimmed by 2 bases and J by 3 bases, 11 bases remained unmatched. The CDR3 length is 18 residues. Germline assignment: CDR1 MGHRA and CDR2 YSYEKL. The CDR3 DNA follows: TGCGCCAGCAGCCAACATAGGACAGGGAGCGGGTACACCGGGGAGCTGTTTTTT. Translated: CASSQHRTGSGYTGELFF.

This chain joins TRBV12-5 and TRBJ2-7; D is perhaps TRBD1 (5 bases). V dropped 2 bases and J dropped 4 bases, with 12 bases sitting between them. The CDR3 has 14 residues. CDR1 is LGHNT and CDR2 is FRNRAP in the germline V gene. The CDR3 reads CASGLRAGPYEQYF. The DNA of the CDR3 is TGTGCTAGTGGTTTGCGGGCAGGGCCATACGAGCAGTACTTC.

V is TRBV19 and J is TRBJ2-7; TRBD2 aligns across 7 bases. Trimming removed 6 bases from V and 5 bases from J; junction bases left unmatched: 7. This CDR3 is built from 13 residues. The germline V gene has CDR1 LNHDA and CDR2 SQIVND (reference sequence). The CDR3 reads CASRVLAFNEQYF. The CDR3 nucleotides read TGTGCCAGTAGGGTACTAGCGTTCAACGAGCAGTACTTC.

This chain uses TRBV28 with TRBJ1-1; D remains unclear. CDR1 and CDR2 from the germline V gene are MDHEN and SYDVKM. The germline V and J ends were trimmed by 8 bases and 4 bases, with 20 bases remaining between them. The CDR3 loop spans 15 amino acids. In DNA form, the CDR3 reads TGTGCCAGCCTATCCCCCGAAGCAGGAGGCACTGAAGCTTTCTTT. Protein sequence: CASLSPEAGGTEAFF.

J is TRBJ2-3 and V is TRBV4-2; 9 nucleotides align to TRBD2. CDR3 length: 15 amino acids. Unmatched junction bases numbered 4, after V lost 1 base and J lost 5 bases. CDR1 and CDR2 from the germline V gene are LGHNA and YNFKEQ. The CDR3 protein is CASSQGGREGDTQYF. The CDR3 DNA is TGTGCCAGCAGCCAAGGAGGGCGGGAGGGAGATACGCAGTATTTT.

V is TRBV4-1 and J is TRBJ2-7; D might be TRBD2 (5 bases). Trimming removed 1 base from V and 5 bases from J, with 15 bases in between. CDR1 is MGHRA and CDR2 is YSYEKL in the germline V gene. The CDR3 sequence is 15 residues long. The chain's CDR3 is CASSQGPTSFDEQYF. The CDR3 nucleotides read TGCGCCAGCAGCCAAGGACCAACTAGTTTCGACGAGCAGTACTTC.

V usage is TRBV7-6 and J usage is TRBJ2-7; D call uncertain. CDR3 size: 12 residues. The V gene lost 2 bases and the J gene lost 6 bases, with 8 bases spanning the gap. Germline V gene sequence: CDR1 SGHVS, CDR2 FNYEAQ. Here the CDR3 DNA reads TGTGCCAGCAGCTTAAGAGGTGGCGAGCAGTACTTC. As protein: CASSLRGGEQYF. Full variable domain (remainder filled in from reference TRBV7-6 and TRBJ2-7): GAGVSQSPRYKVTKRGQDVALRCDPISGHVSLYWYRQALGQGPEFLTYFNYEAQQDKSGLPNDRFSAERPEGSISTLTIQRTEQRDSAMYRCASSLRGGEQYFGPGTRLTVT.

This chain connects TRBV7-9 to TRBJ1-2; D is undetermined. Looked up from germline, CDR1 is SEHNR and CDR2 is FQNEAQ (reference sequence). The CDR3 length is 14 residues. Trimming left V 1 base short and J 4 bases short, with 10 bases between. The CDR3 reads CASSLVSTSYGYTF. In DNA, the CDR3 is TGTGCCAGCAGCTTAGTCTCCACAAGCTATGGCTACACCTTC.

The chain employs TRBV2 and TRBJ1-2, with TRBD1 matching over 9 bases. In germline, CDR1 is SNHLY, CDR2 FYNNEI. The CDR3 has 15 residues. With 7 bases clipped from V and 4 bases from J, the junction kept 10 bases outside the gene matches. This chain's CDR3 is CASISPGQGVYGYTF. CDR3 bases: TGTGCCAGCATCTCACCGGGACAGGGAGTCTATGGCTACACCTTC.

This chain links TRBV29-1 with TRBJ2-1; tentatively, D is TRBD2 (5 bases). CDR3 length equals 12 residues. The V end was cut by 6 bases, the J end by 3 bases, with 9 bases between. Germline-derived CDR1 and CDR2 are SQVTM and ANQGSEA. This CDR3 reads CSVGIFYNEQFF. CDR3 sequence (DNA): TGCAGCGTCGGGATCTTCTACAATGAGCAGTTCTTC.

The genes are TRBV7-9 and TRBJ1-1; possibly TRBD1 for D (5 bases). The V gene lost 5 bases and the J gene lost 3 bases, with 16 bases spanning the gap. CDR3 size: 15 residues. Germline V lookup: CDR1 SEHNR, CDR2 FQNEAQ (reference sequence). The CDR3 DNA is TGTGCCAGCAGCAAAACGGGGGGTCGGGACACTGAAGCTTTCTTT. This sequence encodes CASSKTGGRDTEAFF.

V usage is TRBV30 and J usage is TRBJ1-2, with D hard to call. Germline CDR1 reads GTSNPN; CDR2 reads SVGIG (reference sequence). Trimming left V 0 bases short and J 3 bases short, with 11 bases between. CDR3 length equals 14 residues. In DNA, the CDR3 is TGTGCCTGGAGTGTACTGCCCCTCGACTATGGCTACACCTTC. It yields the protein CAWSVLPLDYGYTF.

Regarding this clone: Other DNA sequences from this sample encode an identical CDR3 as well. V usage is TRBV2 and J usage is TRBJ2-6; 10 bases are shared with TRBD1. The V gene's germline CDR1 is SNHLY and CDR2 FYNNEI. This CDR3 region has 17 residues. The V gene end was trimmed by 3 bases and the J gene end by 4 bases; junction bases not matched to a gene: 6. CDR3 protein: CASSEGQGRSGANVLTF. In DNA, the CDR3 is TGTGCCAGCAGTGAGGGACAGGGGAGGAGCGGGGCCAACGTCCTGACTTTC. Using reference TRBV2 and TRBJ2-6 for the parts outside the CDR3, the full variable domain is EPEVTQTPSHQVTQMGQEVILRCVPISNHLYFYWYRQILGQKVEFLVSFYNNEISEKSEIFDDQFSVERPDGSNFTLKIRSTKLEDSAMYFCASSEGQGRSGANVLTFGAGSRLTVL.

V gene TRBV30 combines with J gene TRBJ2-3; D might be TRBD1 (5 bases). This CDR3 is built from 16 residues. The V end lost 0 bases, the J end lost 0 bases, and 13 bases lay between the germline ends. In germline, CDR1 is GTSNPN, CDR2 SVGIG (reference sequence). In DNA, the CDR3 is TGTGCCTGGAGTGTAGAAGGCAGGGCTAGCACAGATACGCAGTATTTT. Amino acids: CAWSVEGRASTDTQYF. The whole variable domain, filled in from reference TRBV30 and TRBJ2-3, reads SQTIHQWPATLVQPVGSPLSLECTVEGTSNPNLYWYRQAAGRGLQLLFYSVGIGQISSEVPQNLSASRPQDRQFILSSKKLLLSDSGFYLCAWSVEGRASTDTQYFGPGTRLTVL.

J is TRBJ1-5 and V is TRBV7-2; 10 bases map to TRBD1. Germline V lookup: CDR1 SGHTA, CDR2 FQGNSA. The junction had 1 base not matched to a gene; V was cut back by 3 bases and J by 2 bases. The CDR3 extends over 15 amino acids. For the CDR3, the DNA is TGTGCCAGCAGCTTTGGGACAGGGGGCAATCAGCCCCAGCATTTT. Its translation: CASSFGTGGNQPQHF.